This T cell receptor beta chain was captured by sequencing in a study of CD8 T cells in ankylosing spondylitis. General study results and limits: Ankylosing spondylitis blood appeared to be characterized by a TCR beta motif of several highly homologous variants. The study looked at matched synovial fluid samples from ankylosing spondylitis patients. Disease-linked clones were reported to be significantly enriched there. Within peripheral blood, clones linked to disease were CD8+ and relatively rare. Both synovial fluid and blood in reactive arthritis had previously been reported to carry some motif variants.

Quantitative 5'-RACE with molecular barcodes produced the TCR beta libraries. TCRdb passed the 5' RACE reads through MiXCR, listing each CDR3 protein once. The data contain about 450,000 distinct CDR3 sequences, 25% to 30% of them singletons. V was shortened by 2 bases and J by 5 bases, with 11 bases between the two germline ends. The CDR3 covers 14 residues. Germline lookup yields CDR1 SGDLS and CDR2 YYNGEE. Worth noting for this clonotype: Antigen unknown.

The chain has TRBV9 and TRBJ2-1; D perhaps matches TRBD2 (6 bases). This clonotype was sampled from a male donor with ankylosing spondylitis. Sequencing was performed on blood, either unsorted or a sorted T cell fraction (not recorded which). The CDR3 nucleotides read TGTGCCAGCAGCGTGACGGGAGCGAACAATGAGCAGTTCTTC. Its protein product is CASSVTGANNEQFF.